The clone carrying this T cell receptor beta chain came up many times. The antigen is not known. TCR beta CDR3 regions were amplified from RNA. During a first-round RT-PCR of the TCR CDR3, the HTBI primer set was used. TCRdb reanalysed the multiplex PCR reads using MiXCR and keeps one entry per CDR3 protein. The sample includes some 460,000 distinct CDR3 sequences, around a sixth seen only once; the top ten take 13% to 15%. The data originate from a study of T cells in Graves' hyperthyroidism and ophthalmopathy. Across the whole study: Blood was drawn when the patient was first diagnosed and still untreated.

The germline gives CDR1 DFQATT, CDR2 SNEGSKA (reference sequence). Trimming removed 7 bases from V and 3 bases from J; junction bases left unmatched: 11. This CDR3 is built from 15 residues. Findings and limits, study-wide: Most thyroid clonotypes that were expanded above 0.001 also turned up in blood. The authors' 13 V-J model separated ophthalmopathy from stable hyperthyroidism.

Sequenced input: blood. The sequence was collected from a woman aged 18-35 years with Graves' hyperthyroidism. The rearrangement joins TRBV20-1 to TRBJ2-7; TRBD2 matches at 11 bases. The CDR3 nucleotides are TGCAGTGTTGCACCGGGACTAGCGGACCTCTACGAGCAGTACTTC. Protein product: CSVAPGLADLYEQYF.